This T cell receptor beta chain was recorded in a study of post-analysis software for immune sequencing data. Study-wide results and caveats: TRBV5-6, TRBV5-1 and TRBV20-1 were among roughly 5 TRBV segments more frequent in patients than controls.

Tagging with unique molecular identifiers was a feature of the TCR beta cDNA libraries. MiXCR, applied by TCRdb to the PCR reads, yields one record per CDR3 protein. The table lists 700,000 to 800,000 distinct CDR3 sequences, 25% to 30% of them singletons. V lost 1 base and J 8 bases, leaving 11 bases between the germline ends. Germline-derived CDR1 and CDR2 are LGHNA and YSLEER. CDR3 size: 14 residues. With respect to this clonotype: Its antigen is not identified.

This chain joins TRBV4-3 and TRBJ1-4; D unresolved. The sequenced sample was blood. The source of this sequence is a girl aged 10 to 17 with multiple sclerosis. CDR3: CASSQVGFKEKLFF. CDR3 nucleotide sequence: TGCGCCAGCAGCCAAGTCGGGTTTAAAGAAAAACTGTTTTTT.